The 14 T cell receptor beta chains below were found in one sample sequenced in a study of T cell responses to AZD1222 COVID-19 vaccine. Profiled with immunoSEQ multiplex PCR; TCRdb holds only in-frame clones, not every one. The top ten hold approximately 0.98% of the sample, which has about 130,000 clones, roughly 88% seen once. The sequencing here drew on peripheral blood, taken 28 days after the second AZD1222 dose. Every receptor here comes from an adult who received the AZD1222 COVID-19 vaccine.

This rearrangement joins TRBV3-1 (or the pseudogene TRBV3-2) to TRBJ1-4; D gene uncertain. The germline CDR1 and CDR2 sequences are LGHDT and YNNKEL (reference sequence). This CDR3 is 15 amino acids long. V was shortened by 4 bases and J by 1 base, with 10 bases between the two germline ends. CDR3 region: CASSPGLITNEKLFF. CDR3 sequence (DNA): TGTGCCAGCAGCCCGGGATTGATAACTAATGAAAAACTGTTTTTT.

This clone was found once. The chain links TRBV7-6 to TRBJ2-3, with 12 bases lining up with TRBD2. The germline V gene encodes CDR1 SGHVS and CDR2 FNYEAQ. This CDR3 is built from 18 residues. After removal of 4 bases from V and 6 bases from J, the junction contained 14 bases not matched to a gene. CDR3 nucleotides: TGTGCCAGCAGCTCCTTCTCACCGGGACTAGCGGGCATCGATACGCAGTATTTT. This encodes CASSSFSPGLAGIDTQYF.

This chain links TRBV4-1 with TRBJ2-7; 8 bases line up with TRBD1. V shed 5 bases and J 0 bases; nucleotides not matched to a gene: 6. Germline assignment: CDR1 MGHRA and CDR2 YSYEKL. The CDR3 is made up of 15 amino acids. The chain's CDR3 is CASSARQGPSYEQYF. CDR3 in DNA: TGCGCCAGCAGCGCCAGACAGGGGCCCTCCTACGAGCAGTACTTC.

This clone was recorded only once. The genes are TRBV9 and TRBJ1-2; no clear D. The CDR3 is 15 amino acids. Germline V gene data show CDR1 as SGDLS and CDR2 as YYNGEE. V was shortened by 0 bases and J by 2 bases, with 11 bases between the two germline ends. Here the CDR3 reads CASSVAAEPNYGYTF. The CDR3 region has the DNA TGTGCCAGCAGCGTAGCCGCAGAACCAAACTATGGCTACACCTTC.

The rearrangement links TRBV7-8 to TRBJ2-1; D perhaps matches TRBD2 (6 bases). This CDR3 contains 15 residues. The germline V gene has CDR1 SGHVS and CDR2 FQNEAQ. V was cut by 5 bases and J by 0 bases, with 11 bases left in between. The CDR3 nucleotides read TGTGCCAGCAGCCCCCGTAGCGGCTCCTACAATGAGCAGTTCTTC. This encodes CASSPRSGSYNEQFF.

This chain uses TRBV10-3 with TRBJ2-5; 7 positions agree with TRBD1. Trimming at V came to 6 bases and at J to 4 bases, leaving 11 bases not matched to a gene. CDR1 and CDR2 (germline): ENHRY, SYGVKD. The CDR3 has 15 amino acids. The CDR3 is CAIRTDRSPLETQYF. In DNA form, the CDR3 reads TGTGCCATCAGGACGGACAGGAGTCCCCTAGAGACCCAGTACTTC.

This sequence joins TRBV5-1 and TRBJ2-7; the D gene is possibly TRBD2 (6 bases). The CDR3 sequence is 15 residues long. V lost 0 bases, J lost 2 bases, and 12 bases lay in between. Germline values: CDR1 SGHRS, CDR2 YFSETQ. CDR3 in DNA: TGCGCCAGCAGCTTGGGGGGTAGCGGAGCCTACGAGCAGTACTTC. This translates into CASSLGGSGAYEQYF.

This sequence joins TRBV4-1 and TRBJ1-1, with D perhaps TRBD1 (5 bases). The V end lost 4 bases, the J end lost 1 base, and 10 bases lay between the germline ends. Germline V lookup: CDR1 MGHRA, CDR2 YSYEKL. There are 14 residues in the CDR3. The CDR3 here is CASSLSQGNTEAFF. CDR3 bases: TGCGCCAGCAGCCTTTCTCAGGGGAACACTGAAGCTTTCTTT.

Turning to this clone: Mismatch with germline at one junction end may stem from a read error. This sequence joins TRBV6-1 and TRBJ2-7; 8 bases are shared with TRBD1. Germline-derived CDR1 and CDR2 are MNHNS and SASEGT. The CDR3 is 13 amino acids. CDR3 DNA sequence: TGTGCCAGCAGTGAAAGCCGAGACAGGGGAATAAACTTC. Translating gives CASSESRDRGINF.

The chain uses TRBV2 and TRBJ1-4; D is unclear. Per the germline V gene, CDR1 is SNHLY and CDR2 is FYNNEI. The CDR3 has 14 amino acids. V gave up 6 bases and J gave up 3 bases, with 11 bases separating them. CDR3 DNA: TGTGCCAGCAGGGAGGGATTTGCTAATGAAAAACTGTTTTTT. Residues: CASREGFANEKLFF. Combining the CDR3 with reference TRBV2 and TRBJ1-4 gives the whole variable domain EPEVTQTPSHQVTQMGQEVILRCVPISNHLYFYWYRQILGQKVEFLVSFYNNEISEKSEIFDDQFSVERPDGSNFTLKIRSTKLEDSAMYFCASREGFANEKLFFGSGTQLSVL.

The count of this clone is one. The V call is TRBV15, the J call TRBJ1-5; tentatively, D is TRBD1 (5 bases). Germline CDR1 LNHNV, CDR2 YYDKDF (reference sequence). The CDR3 has 15 residues. Trimming removed 3 bases from V and 1 base from J, with 10 bases in between. CDR3 residues: CATSSLGTSNQPQHF. The DNA of the CDR3 is TGTGCCACCAGCAGTCTGGGGACGAGCAATCAGCCCCAGCATTTT.

The V call is TRBV24-1, the J call TRBJ2-1; 9 bases fit TRBD2. The germline CDR1 and CDR2 sequences are KGHDR and SFDVKD. The CDR3 has 15 amino acids. Trimming took 8 bases from V and 8 from J; bases not matched to a gene: 12. Here the CDR3 DNA reads TGTGCCACCATGGCTAGCGGGACACCTGTGGATGAGCAGTTCTTC. It encodes CATMASGTPVDEQFF.

V and J are TRBV9 and TRBJ2-1, with 8 bases fitting TRBD2. The CDR3 extends over 14 amino acids. Losses at the gene ends were 2 bases for V and 6 bases for J; bases not matched to a gene: 4. CDR1 SGDLS and CDR2 YYNGEE come from the germline V gene. The CDR3 sequence is CASSVGLALNEQFF. In nucleotides, the CDR3 is TGTGCCAGCAGCGTCGGACTAGCCCTCAATGAGCAGTTCTTC. Looking up the rest from reference TRBV9 and TRBJ2-1 gives the full variable domain: DSGVTQTPKHLITATGQRVTLRCSPRSGDLSVYWYQQSLDQGLQFLIQYYNGEERAKGNILERFSAQQFPDLHSELNLSSLELGDSALYFCASSVGLALNEQFFGPGTRLTVL.

V gene TRBV5-4 combines with J gene TRBJ2-1; a weak D match, TRBD2 (7 bases). Germline CDR1 and CDR2: SGHNT and YYREEE (reference sequence). V was clipped by 0 bases and J by 10 bases, with 11 bases between them. The CDR3 has 13 residues. CDR3 DNA: TGTGCCAGCAGCTTGGCCAGGGGAGGGGAGCAGTTCTTC. Protein sequence: CASSLARGGEQFF.